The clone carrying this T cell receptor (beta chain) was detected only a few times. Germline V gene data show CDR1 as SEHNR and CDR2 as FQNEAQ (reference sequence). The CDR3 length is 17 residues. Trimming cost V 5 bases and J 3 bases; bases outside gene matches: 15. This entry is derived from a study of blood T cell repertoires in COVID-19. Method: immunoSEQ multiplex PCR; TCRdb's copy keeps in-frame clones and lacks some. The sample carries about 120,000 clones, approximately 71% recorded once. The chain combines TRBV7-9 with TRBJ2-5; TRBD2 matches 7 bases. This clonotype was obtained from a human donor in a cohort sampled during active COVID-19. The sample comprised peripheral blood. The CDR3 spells CASSDPRREGREETQYF. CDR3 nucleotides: TGTGCCAGCAGCGACCCTCGTAGGGAGGGCAGAGAAGAGACCCAGTACTTC. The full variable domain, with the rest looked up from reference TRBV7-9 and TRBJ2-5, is DTGVSQNPRHKITKRGQNVTFRCDPISEHNRLYWYRQTLGQGPEFLTYFQNEAQLEKSRLLSDRFSAERPKGSFSTLEIQRTEQGDSAMYLCASSDPRREGREETQYFGPGTRLLVL.